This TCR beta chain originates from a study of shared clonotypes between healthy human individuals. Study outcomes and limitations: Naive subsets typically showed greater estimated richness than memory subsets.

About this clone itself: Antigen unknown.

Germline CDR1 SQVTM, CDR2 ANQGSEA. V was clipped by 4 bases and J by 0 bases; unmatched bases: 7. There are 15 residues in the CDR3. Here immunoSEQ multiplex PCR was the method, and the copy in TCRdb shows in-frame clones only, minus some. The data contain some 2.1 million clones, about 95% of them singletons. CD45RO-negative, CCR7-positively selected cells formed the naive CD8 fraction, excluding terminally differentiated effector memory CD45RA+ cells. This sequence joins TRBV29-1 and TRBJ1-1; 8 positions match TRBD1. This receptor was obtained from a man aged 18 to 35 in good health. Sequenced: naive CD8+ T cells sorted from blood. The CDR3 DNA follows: TGCAGCGTTGCGCCTGGACAGGGAATGAACACTGAAGCTTTCTTT. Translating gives CSVAPGQGMNTEAFF.